The T cell receptor beta chain described here comes from a study of CD8+CD57+ T cells in acquired aplastic anemia. Study-wide results and caveats: Between patients and controls, approximately 29 CD8+ CDR3 sequences were found in common. Statistical testing detected no significant gap in CD8+ Simpson's diversity between patients and controls.

It was genomic DNA that served as the template for profiling TCR beta VDJ and CDR3. TCRdb re-called the reads through MiXCR, storing one row per CDR3 protein. Here the sample spans hundreds of thousands of distinct CDR3 sequences, around 30% being singletons. Those patients picked for sequencing had displayed CD8+CD57+ cell expansion on flow cytometry. This clonotype was recorded once. Its specificity is not known. Sequencing was done on a sample of sorted CD4+, CD8+, or CD8+CD57+ T cells (not recorded which) from PBMCs. This clonotype was obtained from a human donor with aplastic anemia.

The CDR3 spells CASRGGQGASTGELFF. In DNA, the CDR3 is TGTGCCAGTAGAGGAGGACAGGGGGCGAGCACCGGGGAGCTGTTTTTT. The chain combines TRBV19 with TRBJ2-2, with 11 bases that match TRBD1. This CDR3 region has 16 residues. From germline, CDR1 is LNHDA and CDR2 SQIVND (reference sequence). V dropped 6 bases and J dropped 4; count of bases not matched to a gene: 7. The full variable domain, completed using reference TRBV19 and TRBJ2-2, is DGGITQSPKYLFRKEGQNVTLSCEQNLNHDAMYWYRQDPGQGLRLIYYSQIVNDFQKGDIAEGYSVSREKKESFPLTVTSAQKNPTAFYLCASRGGQGASTGELFFGEGSRLTVL.